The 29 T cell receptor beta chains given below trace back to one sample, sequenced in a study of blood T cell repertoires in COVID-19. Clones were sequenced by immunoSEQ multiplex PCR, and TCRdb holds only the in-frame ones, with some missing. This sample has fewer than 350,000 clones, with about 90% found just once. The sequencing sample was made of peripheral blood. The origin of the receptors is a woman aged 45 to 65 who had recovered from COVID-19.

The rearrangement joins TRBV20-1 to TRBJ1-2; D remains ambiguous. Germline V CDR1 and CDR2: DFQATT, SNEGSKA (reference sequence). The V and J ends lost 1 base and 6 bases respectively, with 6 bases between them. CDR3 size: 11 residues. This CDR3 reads CSARALDGYTF. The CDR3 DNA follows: TGCAGTGCTAGAGCCCTCGATGGCTACACCTTC.

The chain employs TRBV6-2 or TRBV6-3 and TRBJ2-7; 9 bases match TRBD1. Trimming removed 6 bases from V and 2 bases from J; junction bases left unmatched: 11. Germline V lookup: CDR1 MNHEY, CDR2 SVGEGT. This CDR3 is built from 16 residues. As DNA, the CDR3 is TGTGCCAGCAGCGCCCCCCGGGACAGGGCAGCCTACGAGCAGTACTTC. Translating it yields CASSAPRDRAAYEQYF.

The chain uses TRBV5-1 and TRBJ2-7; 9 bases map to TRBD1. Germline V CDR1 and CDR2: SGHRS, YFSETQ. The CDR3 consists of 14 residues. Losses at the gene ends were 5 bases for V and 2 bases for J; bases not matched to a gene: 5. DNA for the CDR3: TGCGCCAGCAGGGGGGGACAGGGACCCTACGAGCAGTACTTC. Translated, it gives CASRGGQGPYEQYF.

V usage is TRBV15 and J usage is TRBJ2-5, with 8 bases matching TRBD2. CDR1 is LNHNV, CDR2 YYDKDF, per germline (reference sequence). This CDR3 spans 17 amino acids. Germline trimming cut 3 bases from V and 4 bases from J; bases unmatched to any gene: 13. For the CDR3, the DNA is TGTGCCACCAGCAGCAGAAGGGCGGGGGGCCAAGGAGAGACCCAGTACTTC. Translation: CATSSRRAGGQGETQYF.

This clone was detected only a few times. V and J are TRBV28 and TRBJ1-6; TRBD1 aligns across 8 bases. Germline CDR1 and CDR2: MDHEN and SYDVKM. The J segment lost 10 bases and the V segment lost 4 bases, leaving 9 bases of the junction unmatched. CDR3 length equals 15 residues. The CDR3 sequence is CASSSPGQGVSPLHF. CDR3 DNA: TGTGCCAGCAGTTCCCCTGGACAGGGCGTCTCACCCCTCCACTTT.

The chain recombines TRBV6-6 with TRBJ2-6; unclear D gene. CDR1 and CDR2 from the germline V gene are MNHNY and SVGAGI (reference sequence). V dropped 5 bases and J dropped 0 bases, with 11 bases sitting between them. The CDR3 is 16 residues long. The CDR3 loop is CASSRGTNSGANVLTF. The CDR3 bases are TGTGCCAGCAGTCGAGGCACAAACTCTGGGGCCAACGTCCTGACTTTC.

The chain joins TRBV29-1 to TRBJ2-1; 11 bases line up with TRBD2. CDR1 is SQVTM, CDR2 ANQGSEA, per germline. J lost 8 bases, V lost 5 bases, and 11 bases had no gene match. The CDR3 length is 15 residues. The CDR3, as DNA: TGCAGCGTTCTAGCGGGGGGCCACGCAGGGGATGAGCAGTTCTTC. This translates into CSVLAGGHAGDEQFF.

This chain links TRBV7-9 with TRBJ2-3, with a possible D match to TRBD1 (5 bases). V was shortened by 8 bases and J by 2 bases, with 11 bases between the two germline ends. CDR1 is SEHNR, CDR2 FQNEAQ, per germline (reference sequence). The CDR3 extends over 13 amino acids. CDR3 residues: CASLGQVTDTQYF. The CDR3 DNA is TGTGCCAGCCTCGGACAAGTCACAGATACGCAGTATTTT. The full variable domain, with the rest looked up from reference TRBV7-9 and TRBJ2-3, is DTGVSQNPRHKITKRGQNVTFRCDPISEHNRLYWYRQTLGQGPEFLTYFQNEAQLEKSRLLSDRFSAERPKGSFSTLEIQRTEQGDSAMYLCASLGQVTDTQYFGPGTRLTVL.

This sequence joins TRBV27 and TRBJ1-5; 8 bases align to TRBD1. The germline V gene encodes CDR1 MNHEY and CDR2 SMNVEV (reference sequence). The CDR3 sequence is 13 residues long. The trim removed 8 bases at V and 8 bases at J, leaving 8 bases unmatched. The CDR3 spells CASGQGALEPQHF. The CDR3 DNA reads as TGTGCCAGCGGCCAGGGGGCTTTAGAGCCCCAGCATTTT.

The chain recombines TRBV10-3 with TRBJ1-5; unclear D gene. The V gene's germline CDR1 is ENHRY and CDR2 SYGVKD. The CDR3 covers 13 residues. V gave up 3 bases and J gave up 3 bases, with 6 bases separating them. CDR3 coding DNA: TGTGCCATCAGTGACAGTCCCAATCAGCCCCAGCATTTT. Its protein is CAISDSPNQPQHF.

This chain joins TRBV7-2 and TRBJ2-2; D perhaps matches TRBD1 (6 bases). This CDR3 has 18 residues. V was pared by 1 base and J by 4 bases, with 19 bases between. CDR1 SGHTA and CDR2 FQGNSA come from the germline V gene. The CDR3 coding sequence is TGTGCCAGCAGCTTAGATGCCCACACAGGGCAATTCACCGGGGAGCTGTTTTTT. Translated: CASSLDAHTGQFTGELFF. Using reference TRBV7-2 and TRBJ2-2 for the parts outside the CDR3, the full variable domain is GAGVSQSPSNKVTEKGKDVELRCDPISGHTALYWYRQSLGQGLEFLIYFQGNSAPDKSGLPSDRFSAERTGGSVSTLTIQRTQQEDSAVYLCASSLDAHTGQFTGELFFGEGSRLTVL.

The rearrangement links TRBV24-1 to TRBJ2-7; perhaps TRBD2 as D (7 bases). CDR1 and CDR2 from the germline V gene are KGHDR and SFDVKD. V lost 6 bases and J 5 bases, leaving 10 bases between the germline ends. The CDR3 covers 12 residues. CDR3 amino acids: CATSRGGDEQYF. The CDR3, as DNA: TGTGCCACCAGTCGAGGGGGGGACGAGCAGTACTTC.

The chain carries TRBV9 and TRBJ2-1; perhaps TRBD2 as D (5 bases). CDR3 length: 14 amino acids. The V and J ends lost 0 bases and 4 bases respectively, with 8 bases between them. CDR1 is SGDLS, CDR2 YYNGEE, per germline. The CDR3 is CASSVGGPYNEQFF. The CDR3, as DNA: TGTGCCAGCAGCGTAGGAGGGCCATACAATGAGCAGTTCTTC. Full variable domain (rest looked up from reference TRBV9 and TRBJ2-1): DSGVTQTPKHLITATGQRVTLRCSPRSGDLSVYWYQQSLDQGLQFLIQYYNGEERAKGNILERFSAQQFPDLHSELNLSSLELGDSALYFCASSVGGPYNEQFFGPGTRLTVL.

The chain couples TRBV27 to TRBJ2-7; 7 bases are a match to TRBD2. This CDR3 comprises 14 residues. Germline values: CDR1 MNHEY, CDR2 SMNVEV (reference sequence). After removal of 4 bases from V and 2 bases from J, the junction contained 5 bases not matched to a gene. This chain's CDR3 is CASSWTGGTYEQYF. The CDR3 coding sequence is TGTGCCAGCAGTTGGACGGGGGGAACCTACGAGCAGTACTTC.

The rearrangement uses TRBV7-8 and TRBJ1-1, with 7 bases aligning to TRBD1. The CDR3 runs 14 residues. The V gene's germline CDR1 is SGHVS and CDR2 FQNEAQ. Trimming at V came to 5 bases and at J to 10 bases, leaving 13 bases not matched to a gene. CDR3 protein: CASSLIGQARGAFF. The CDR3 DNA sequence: TGTGCCAGCAGCCTCATTGGACAGGCGAGGGGAGCTTTCTTT.

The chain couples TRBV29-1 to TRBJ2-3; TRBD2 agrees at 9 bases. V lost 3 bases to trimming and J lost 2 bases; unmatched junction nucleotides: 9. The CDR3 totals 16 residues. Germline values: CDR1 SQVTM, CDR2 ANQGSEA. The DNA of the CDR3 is TGCAGCGTTGAGCCCTGGCGGGAGGGAAACACAGATACGCAGTATTTT. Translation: CSVEPWREGNTDTQYF.

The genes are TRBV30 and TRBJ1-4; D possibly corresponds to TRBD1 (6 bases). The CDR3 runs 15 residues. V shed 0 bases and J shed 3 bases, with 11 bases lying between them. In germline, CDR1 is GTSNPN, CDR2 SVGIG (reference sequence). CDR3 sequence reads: CAWSVQGRSNEKLFF. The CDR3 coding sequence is TGTGCCTGGAGTGTACAGGGTCGGTCTAATGAAAAACTGTTTTTT. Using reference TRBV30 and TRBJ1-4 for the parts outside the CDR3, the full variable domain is SQTIHQWPATLVQPVGSPLSLECTVEGTSNPNLYWYRQAAGRGLQLLFYSVGIGQISSEVPQNLSASRPQDRQFILSSKKLLLSDSGFYLCAWSVQGRSNEKLFFGSGTQLSVL.

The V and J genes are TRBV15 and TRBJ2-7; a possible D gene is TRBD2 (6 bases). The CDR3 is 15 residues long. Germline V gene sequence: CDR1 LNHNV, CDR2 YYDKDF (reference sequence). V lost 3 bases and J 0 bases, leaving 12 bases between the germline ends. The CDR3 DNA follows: TGTGCCACCAGCAGCCCTGGGGGGAACTCCTACGAGCAGTACTTC. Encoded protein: CATSSPGGNSYEQYF. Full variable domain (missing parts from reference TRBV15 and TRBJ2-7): DAMVIQNPRYQVTQFGKPVTLSCSQTLNHNVMYWYQQKSSQAPKLLFHYYDKDFNNEADTPDNFQSRRPNTSFCFLDIRSPGLGDTAMYLCATSSPGGNSYEQYFGPGTRLTVT.

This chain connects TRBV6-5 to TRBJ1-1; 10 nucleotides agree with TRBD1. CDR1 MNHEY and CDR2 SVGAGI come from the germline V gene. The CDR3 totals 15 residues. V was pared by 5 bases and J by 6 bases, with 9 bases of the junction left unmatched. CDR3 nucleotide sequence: TGTGCCAGCAGTCCCCGGACAGGGGGGAAGGCTGAAGCTTTCTTT. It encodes CASSPRTGGKAEAFF.

The DNA of the CDR3 is TGTGCCAGCAGATCGGACAGGGGGAGTTCTGGCTACACCTTC. It encodes CASRSDRGSSGYTF. This chain joins TRBV6-4 and TRBJ1-2; 10 bases map to TRBD1. Germline trimming cut 6 bases from V and 7 bases from J; bases unmatched to any gene: 8. Germline CDR1 reads MRHNA; CDR2 reads SNTAGT. The CDR3 runs to 14 residues.

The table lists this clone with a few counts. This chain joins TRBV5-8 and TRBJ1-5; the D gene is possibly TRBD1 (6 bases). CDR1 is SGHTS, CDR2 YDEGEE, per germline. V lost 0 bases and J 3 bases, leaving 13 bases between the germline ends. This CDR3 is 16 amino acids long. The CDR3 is CASSLAFGQHNQPQHF. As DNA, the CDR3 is TGTGCCAGCAGCTTGGCCTTCGGACAGCACAATCAGCCCCAGCATTTT.

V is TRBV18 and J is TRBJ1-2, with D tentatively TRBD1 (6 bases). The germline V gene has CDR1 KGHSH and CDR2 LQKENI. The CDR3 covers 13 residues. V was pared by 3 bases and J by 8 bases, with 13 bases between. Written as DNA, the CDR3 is TGTGCCAGCTCACCGCGGGGGGCTGGCGGCTACACCTTC. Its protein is CASSPRGAGGYTF.

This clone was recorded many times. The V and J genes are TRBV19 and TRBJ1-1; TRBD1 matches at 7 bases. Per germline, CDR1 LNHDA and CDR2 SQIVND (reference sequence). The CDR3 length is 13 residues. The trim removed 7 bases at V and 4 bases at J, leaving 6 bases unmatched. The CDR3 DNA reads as TGTGCCAGTACCGACGACAGGGTCACTGAAGCTTTCTTT. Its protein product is CASTDDRVTEAFF.

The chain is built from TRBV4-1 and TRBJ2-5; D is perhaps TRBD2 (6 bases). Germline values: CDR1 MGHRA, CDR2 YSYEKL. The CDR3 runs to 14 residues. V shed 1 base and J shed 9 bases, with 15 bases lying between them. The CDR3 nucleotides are TGCGCCAGCAGCCAAGCGTTGGCCGGAGGGGCCCAGTACTTC. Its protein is CASSQALAGGAQYF.

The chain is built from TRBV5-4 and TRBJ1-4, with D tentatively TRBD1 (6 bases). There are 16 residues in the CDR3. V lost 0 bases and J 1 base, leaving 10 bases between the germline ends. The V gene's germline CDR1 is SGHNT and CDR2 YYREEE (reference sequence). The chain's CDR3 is CASSLGKDRTNEKLFF. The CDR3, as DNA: TGTGCCAGCAGCTTGGGCAAGGACAGAACTAATGAAAAACTGTTTTTT.

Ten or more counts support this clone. CDR3 nucleotide sequence: TGTGCCAGCAGCTTAGGTCCAGGCGTAAATTCACCCCTCCACTTT. Translated, it gives CASSLGPGVNSPLHF. V usage is TRBV7-9 and J usage is TRBJ1-6, with unresolved D. CDR3 size: 15 residues. Germline CDR1 reads SEHNR; CDR2 reads FQNEAQ (reference sequence). V was pared by 1 base and J by 7 bases, with 11 bases between.

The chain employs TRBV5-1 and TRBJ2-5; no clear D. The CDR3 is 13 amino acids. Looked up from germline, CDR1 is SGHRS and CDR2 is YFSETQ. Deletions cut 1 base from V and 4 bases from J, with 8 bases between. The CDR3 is CASSLTQVETQYF. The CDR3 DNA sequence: TGCGCCAGCAGCTTGACCCAGGTAGAGACCCAGTACTTC.

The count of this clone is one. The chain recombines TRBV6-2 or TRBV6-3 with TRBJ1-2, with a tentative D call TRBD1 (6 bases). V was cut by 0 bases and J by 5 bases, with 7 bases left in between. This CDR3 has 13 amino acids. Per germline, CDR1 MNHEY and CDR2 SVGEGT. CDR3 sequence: CASSYSGQYGYTF. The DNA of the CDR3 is TGTGCCAGCAGTTACTCGGGACAATATGGCTACACCTTC.

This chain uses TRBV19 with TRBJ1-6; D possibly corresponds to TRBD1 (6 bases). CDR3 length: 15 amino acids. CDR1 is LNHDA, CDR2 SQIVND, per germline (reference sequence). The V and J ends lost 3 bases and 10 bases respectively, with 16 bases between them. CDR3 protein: CASSIGGGERSPLHF. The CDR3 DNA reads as TGTGCCAGTAGTATTGGCGGGGGCGAGCGCTCACCCCTCCACTTT.